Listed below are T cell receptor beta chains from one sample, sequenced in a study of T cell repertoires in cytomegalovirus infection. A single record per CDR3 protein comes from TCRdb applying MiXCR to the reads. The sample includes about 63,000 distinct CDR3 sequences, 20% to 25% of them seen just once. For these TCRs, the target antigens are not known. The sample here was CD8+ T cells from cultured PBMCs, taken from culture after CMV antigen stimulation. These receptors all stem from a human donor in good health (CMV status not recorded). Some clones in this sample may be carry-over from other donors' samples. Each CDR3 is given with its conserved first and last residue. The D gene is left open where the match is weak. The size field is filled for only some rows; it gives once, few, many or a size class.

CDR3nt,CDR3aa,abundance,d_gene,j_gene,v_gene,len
TGTGCCAGCAGTTCTGGAGGGGGCGTGTGGTATGGCTACACCTTC,CASSSGGGVWYGYTF,-,TRBD1,TRBJ1-2,TRBV12-3/TRBV12-4,15
TGTGCCAGCAGCCGGACGTCGGAGAGTATGTACTTC,CASSRTSESMYF,-,-,TRBJ2-7,TRBV7-6,12
TGTGCCAGCAGTTCCTCCCCCTTTGATCAGCCCCAGCATTTT,CASSSSPFDQPQHF,few,-,TRBJ1-5,TRBV27,14
TGTGCCAGCAGTGAATTTATTGGGGGTTTCACTGAAGCTTTCTTT,CASSEFIGGFTEAFF,few,-,TRBJ1-1,TRBV6-1,15
TGTGCCAGCAGCATAACCGGGACAGGGTTGGTAGACGAGCAGTACTTC,CASSITGTGLVDEQYF,-,TRBD1,TRBJ2-7,TRBV7-2,16
TGTGCCAGTAGTGGACAGGAGGGGTACGAGCAGTACTTC,CASSGQEGYEQYF,few,-,TRBJ2-7,TRBV19,13
TGTGCCAGCAGCACCTCCGGGACAGGGATCTACGAGCAGTACTTC,CASSTSGTGIYEQYF,-,TRBD1,TRBJ2-7,TRBV7-2,15
TGTGCCAGTAGTATATTGACAGGGTCCCAGCCCCAGCATTTT,CASSILTGSQPQHF,-,TRBD1,TRBJ1-5,TRBV19,14
TGTGCCAGCAGCTTAGGGGCGGGGGGGCCGTACGAGCAGTACTTC,CASSLGAGGPYEQYF,many,TRBD2,TRBJ2-7,TRBV7-2,15
TGTGCCAGCAGTGATCAACTAGCGGGGGGGAATGAGCAGTTCTTC,CASSDQLAGGNEQFF,few,TRBD2,TRBJ2-1,TRBV2,15
TGTGCCAGCAGTCAGGACAGGGGAGTAGGTGAAAAACTGTTTTTT,CASSQDRGVGEKLFF,few,TRBD1,TRBJ1-4,TRBV28,15
TGTGCCAGCAGCTTAACCAAGCCCCAGCATTTT,CASSLTKPQHF,many,-,TRBJ1-5,TRBV7-4,11
TGTGCCAGCAGTTTTACTAGCGGCCAAGAGACCCAGTACTTC,CASSFTSGQETQYF,-,TRBD2,TRBJ2-5,TRBV12-3/TRBV12-4,14
TGCGCCAGCAACGACAGGGTGAACACTGAAGCTTTCTTT,CASNDRVNTEAFF,-,TRBD1,TRBJ1-1,TRBV10-1,13
TGTGCCAGCAGCCCCCGAGCGGCTAGCGGGAGTCGGGAGCAGTACTTC,CASSPRAASGSREQYF,-,TRBD2,TRBJ2-7,TRBV7-8,16
TGTGCTAGTGGTGGGACTTTAGGGGGCATGCAGCCCCAGCATTTT,CASGGTLGGMQPQHF,few,TRBD1,TRBJ1-5,TRBV12-5,15
TGTGCCAGCAGCTTAGCCGGGACAGGGGGAAACACCATATATTTT,CASSLAGTGGNTIYF,-,TRBD1,TRBJ1-3,TRBV7-8,15
TGTGCCAGTAGTGGACAATCGGAGCTACGGGAAACCTACGAGCAGTACTTC,CASSGQSELRETYEQYF,-,-,TRBJ2-7,TRBV19,17
TGTGCCAGCAGCTTAGGACTGGGTCCCACTGAAGCTTTCTTT,CASSLGLGPTEAFF,many,-,TRBJ1-1,TRBV5-6,14
TGTGCCAGCAGCCAAGAGGACAGGGGAGGCTACGAGCAGTACTTC,CASSQEDRGGYEQYF,few,TRBD1,TRBJ2-7,TRBV4-1,15
TGTGCCAGCAGCTCCCCCATCAGTGTGTCCAGGTACCAAGAGACCCAGTACTTC,CASSSPISVSRYQETQYF,few,-,TRBJ2-5,TRBV7-9,18
TGCGCCAGCGGTGGAGAGACCCAGTACTTC,CASGGETQYF,few,-,TRBJ2-5,TRBV10-2,10
TGTGCCAGCAGGGACCGACGGGAAGGGAATGGCTACACCTTC,CASRDRREGNGYTF,-,-,TRBJ1-2,TRBV6-5,14
TGTGCCAGCTCCCTGTTGGACCAAGAGACCCAGTACTTC,CASSLLDQETQYF,-,-,TRBJ2-5,TRBV6-1,13
TGTGCCAGCAGCTCGCTGCGCGGGGATACGCAGTATTTT,CASSSLRGDTQYF,-,-,TRBJ2-3,TRBV11-2,13
TGTGCCAGCAGTCCCCAGACAGGCAACTATGGCTACACCTTC,CASSPQTGNYGYTF,few,-,TRBJ1-2,TRBV12-3/TRBV12-4,14
TGTGCCAGCAGCTCCCCCATGGTGGTAACCGGGGAGCTGTTTTTT,CASSSPMVVTGELFF,few,-,TRBJ2-2,TRBV7-2,15
TGCGCCAGCAGCCAAGAGTCAGGGGTTCCTCCGGACGAGCAGTACTTC,CASSQESGVPPDEQYF,-,-,TRBJ2-7,TRBV4-1,16
TGTGCCAGCAGCTCAGACTACTACGAGCAGTACTTC,CASSSDYYEQYF,few,-,TRBJ2-7,TRBV7-9,12
TGCGCCAGCAGCCAAGTAGTTTGGACTGAAGCTTTCTTT,CASSQVVWTEAFF,-,-,TRBJ1-1,TRBV4-1,13
TGTGCCAGCAGCTTAGAGCCGGGACACCTCAATCAGCCCCAGCATTTT,CASSLEPGHLNQPQHF,-,-,TRBJ1-5,TRBV7-8,16